This TCR beta chain was identified in a study of early T cells in non-severe SARS-CoV-2 infection. In the study overall: Sequencing targeted bulk RNA from unsorted whole blood, leaving chains unpaired. Findings of the study overall: Matches to VDJdb favored anti-spike CD8 responses and missed private and CD4 specificities.

Trimming at V came to 8 bases and at J to 3 bases, leaving 10 bases not matched to a gene. The CDR3 extends over 15 amino acids. Germline CDR1 DFQATT, CDR2 SNEGSKA (reference sequence). This clonotype showed up just a few times. Antigen: not known. Tagging with unique molecular identifiers was applied to individual cDNA molecules. TCRdb passed the 5' RACE reads through MiXCR, listing each CDR3 protein once. The sample contains under 85,000 distinct CDR3 sequences, 9% to 14% of which appear only once. The V call is TRBV20-1, the J call TRBJ2-5; 12 nucleotides match TRBD2. Input material: whole blood. This receptor was obtained from an adult who was a healthcare worker with PCR-confirmed SARS-CoV-2 infection or an uninfected control (not recorded which). The CDR3 here is CSHLGTSGFKETQYF. CDR3 coding DNA: TGCAGTCACCTAGGGACTAGCGGGTTTAAAGAGACCCAGTACTTC.